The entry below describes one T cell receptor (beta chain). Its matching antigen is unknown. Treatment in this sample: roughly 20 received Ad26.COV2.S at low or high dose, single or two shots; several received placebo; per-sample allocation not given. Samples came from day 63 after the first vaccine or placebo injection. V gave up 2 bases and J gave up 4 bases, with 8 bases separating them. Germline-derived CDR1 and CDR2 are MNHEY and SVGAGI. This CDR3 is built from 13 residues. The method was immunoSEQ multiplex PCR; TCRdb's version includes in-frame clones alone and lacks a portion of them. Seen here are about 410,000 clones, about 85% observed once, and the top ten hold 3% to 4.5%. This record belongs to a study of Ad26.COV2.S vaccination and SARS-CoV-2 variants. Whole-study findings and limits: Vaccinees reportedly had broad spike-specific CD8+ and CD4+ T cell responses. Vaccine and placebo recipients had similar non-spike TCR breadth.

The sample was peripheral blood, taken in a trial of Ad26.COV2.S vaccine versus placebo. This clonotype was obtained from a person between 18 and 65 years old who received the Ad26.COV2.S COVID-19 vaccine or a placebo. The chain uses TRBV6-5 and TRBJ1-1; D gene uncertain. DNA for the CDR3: TGTGCCAGCAGTTACGTCATAGGCACTGAAGCTTTCTTT. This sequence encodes CASSYVIGTEAFF.